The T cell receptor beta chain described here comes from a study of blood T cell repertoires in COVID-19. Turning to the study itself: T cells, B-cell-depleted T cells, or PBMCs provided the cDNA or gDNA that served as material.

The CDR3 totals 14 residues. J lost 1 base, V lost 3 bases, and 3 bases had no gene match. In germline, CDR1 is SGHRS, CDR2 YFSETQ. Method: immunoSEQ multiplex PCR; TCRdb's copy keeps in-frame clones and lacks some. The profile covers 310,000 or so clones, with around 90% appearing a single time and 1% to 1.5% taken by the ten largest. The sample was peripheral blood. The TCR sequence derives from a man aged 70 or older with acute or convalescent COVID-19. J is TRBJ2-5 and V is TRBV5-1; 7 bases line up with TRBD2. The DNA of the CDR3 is TGCGCCAGCAGCTGGGGGACTATCCAAGAGACCCAGTACTTC. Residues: CASSWGTIQETQYF. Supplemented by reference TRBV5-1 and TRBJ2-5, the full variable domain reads KAGVTQTPRYLIKTRGQQVTLSCSPISGHRSVSWYQQTPGQGLQFLFEYFSETQRNKGNFPGRFSGRQFSNSRSEMNVSTLELGDSALYLCASSWGTIQETQYFGPGTRLLVL.